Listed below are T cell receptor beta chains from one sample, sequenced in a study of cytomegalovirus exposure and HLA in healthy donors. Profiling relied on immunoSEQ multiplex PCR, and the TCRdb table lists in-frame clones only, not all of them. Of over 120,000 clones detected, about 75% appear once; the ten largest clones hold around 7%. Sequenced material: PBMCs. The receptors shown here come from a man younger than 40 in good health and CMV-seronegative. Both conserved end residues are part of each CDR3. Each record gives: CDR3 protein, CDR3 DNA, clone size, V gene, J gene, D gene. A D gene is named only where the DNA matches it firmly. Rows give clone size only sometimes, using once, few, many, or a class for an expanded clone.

CDR3 protein: CASRGDSQETQYF
CDR3 DNA: TGTGCCAGCAGAGGGGACAGCCAAGAGACCCAGTACTTC
clone size: once
V gene: TRBV28
J gene: TRBJ2-5
D gene: TRBD1

CDR3 protein: CASRTSSEQYF
CDR3 DNA: TGTGCCAGCAGAACTAGTTCCGAGCAGTACTTC
clone size: NA
V gene: TRBV27
J gene: TRBJ2-7
D gene: NA

CDR3 protein: CASSQASATNEKLFF
CDR3 DNA: TGCGCCAGCAGCCAAGCGAGTGCGACTAATGAAAAACTGTTTTTT
clone size: NA
V gene: TRBV4-1
J gene: TRBJ1-4
D gene: NA

CDR3 protein: CASSPTLISSYEQYF
CDR3 DNA: TGTGCCAGCAGTCCGACATTAATTAGCTCCTACGAGCAGTACTTC
clone size: NA
V gene: TRBV6-5
J gene: TRBJ2-7
D gene: NA

CDR3 protein: CASGQGNIQYF
CDR3 DNA: TGTGCCAGTGGCCAGGGAAACATTCAGTACTTC
clone size: NA
V gene: TRBV19
J gene: TRBJ2-4
D gene: NA

CDR3 protein: CAGQALGGSGELFF
CDR3 DNA: TGTGCCGGGCAGGCGTTGGGGGGTTCCGGGGAGCTGTTTTTT
clone size: NA
V gene: TRBV6-6
J gene: TRBJ2-2
D gene: NA

CDR3 protein: CASSLLAGGPMDEQFF
CDR3 DNA: TGTGCCAGCTCACTGCTAGCGGGAGGGCCGATGGATGAGCAGTTCTTC
clone size: NA
V gene: TRBV18
J gene: TRBJ2-1
D gene: TRBD2

CDR3 protein: CASSPAGNSLYGYTF
CDR3 DNA: TGTGCCAGCAGTCCGGCGGGGAATAGCCTATATGGCTACACCTTC
clone size: NA
V gene: TRBV7-9
J gene: TRBJ1-2
D gene: NA

CDR3 protein: CASSGSSGGLYNEQFF
CDR3 DNA: TGTGCCAGCAGCGGCTCTAGCGGGGGTCTTTACAATGAGCAGTTCTTC
clone size: NA
V gene: TRBV9
J gene: TRBJ2-1
D gene: TRBD2

CDR3 protein: CAISGFSGAGQETQYF
CDR3 DNA: TGTGCCATCAGTGGATTTAGCGGGGCGGGGCAAGAGACCCAGTACTTC
clone size: NA
V gene: TRBV10-3
J gene: TRBJ2-5
D gene: TRBD2

CDR3 protein: CASLEPRGAFF
CDR3 DNA: TGTGCCAGCCTAGAACCCAGGGGAGCTTTCTTT
clone size: NA
V gene: TRBV7-9
J gene: TRBJ1-1
D gene: NA

CDR3 protein: CASSPDRVIGKLFF
CDR3 DNA: TGTGCCAGCAGTCCCGACAGGGTGATCGGAAAACTGTTTTTT
clone size: few
V gene: TRBV6-6
J gene: TRBJ1-4
D gene: TRBD1

CDR3 protein: CSVEGSAKYQETQYF
CDR3 DNA: TGCAGCGTTGAAGGTTCCGCTAAATACCAAGAGACCCAGTACTTC
clone size: NA
V gene: TRBV29-1
J gene: TRBJ2-5
D gene: NA

CDR3 protein: CASSVSGSTYNEQFF
CDR3 DNA: TGTGCCAGCAGCGTTAGCGGGAGCACCTACAATGAGCAGTTCTTC
clone size: NA
V gene: TRBV9
J gene: TRBJ2-1
D gene: TRBD2

CDR3 protein: CASMRGEGTEAFF
CDR3 DNA: TGTGCCAGCATGAGGGGGGAGGGGACTGAAGCTTTCTTT
clone size: NA
V gene: TRBV5-4
J gene: TRBJ1-1
D gene: NA

CDR3 protein: CASSFYQGRGTEAFF
CDR3 DNA: TGTGCCAGCAGTTTCTACCAGGGAAGGGGTACTGAAGCTTTCTTT
clone size: NA
V gene: TRBV27
J gene: TRBJ1-1
D gene: NA

CDR3 protein: CASSLRSQETQYF
CDR3 DNA: TGCGCCAGCAGCTTGAGGAGCCAAGAGACCCAGTACTTC
clone size: NA
V gene: TRBV5-1
J gene: TRBJ2-5
D gene: NA

CDR3 protein: CASSLWGTVDYGYTF
CDR3 DNA: TGTGCCAGCAGTTTATGGGGGACAGTCGACTATGGCTACACCTTC
clone size: NA
V gene: TRBV28
J gene: TRBJ1-2
D gene: TRBD1

CDR3 protein: CASRKDMILNTEAFF
CDR3 DNA: TGTGCCAGCAGGAAAGACATGATCCTGAACACTGAAGCTTTCTTT
clone size: NA
V gene: TRBV6-5
J gene: TRBJ1-1
D gene: NA

CDR3 protein: CASSEQGGNTGELFF
CDR3 DNA: TGTGCCAGCAGTGAGCAGGGGGGGAACACCGGGGAGCTGTTTTTT
clone size: NA
V gene: TRBV2
J gene: TRBJ2-2
D gene: NA

CDR3 protein: CASSSTVGSSARHF
CDR3 DNA: TGTGCCAGCAGCTCGACAGTAGGTTCCTCTGCGCGGCATTTT
clone size: few
V gene: TRBV5-5
J gene: TRBJ1-5
D gene: NA

CDR3 protein: CAWSVLYDTPKLFF
CDR3 DNA: TGTGCCTGGAGTGTACTTTATGATACTCCTAAACTGTTTTTT
clone size: NA
V gene: TRBV30
J gene: TRBJ1-4
D gene: NA

CDR3 protein: CAWSSGTGTSANQPQHF
CDR3 DNA: TGTGCCTGGAGCTCCGGGACAGGGACCAGTGCCAATCAGCCCCAGCATTTT
clone size: few
V gene: TRBV30
J gene: TRBJ1-5
D gene: TRBD1

CDR3 protein: CASSEGTSGSPGDTQYF
CDR3 DNA: TGTGCCAGCAGTGAAGGTACTAGCGGGAGCCCTGGGGATACGCAGTATTTT
clone size: NA
V gene: TRBV2
J gene: TRBJ2-3
D gene: TRBD2

CDR3 protein: CASSLDSSGANVLTF
CDR3 DNA: TGTGCCAGCAGCTTGGACAGTTCCGGGGCCAACGTCCTGACTTTC
clone size: NA
V gene: TRBV7-8
J gene: TRBJ2-6
D gene: NA

CDR3 protein: CASSQEGGTIYF
CDR3 DNA: TGCGCCAGCAGCCAAGAGGGAGGCACCATATATTTT
clone size: NA
V gene: TRBV4-1
J gene: TRBJ1-3
D gene: NA

CDR3 protein: CASSSPGQGDNEQFF
CDR3 DNA: TGTGCCAGCAGCTCTCCGGGACAGGGGGACAATGAGCAGTTCTTC
clone size: NA
V gene: TRBV5-6
J gene: TRBJ2-1
D gene: TRBD1

CDR3 protein: CASSQPPSGGTDTQYF
CDR3 DNA: TGTGCCAGCAGCCAACCCCCTAGCGGGGGTACAGATACGCAGTATTTT
clone size: NA
V gene: TRBV7-9
J gene: TRBJ2-3
D gene: TRBD2

CDR3 protein: CATSKGGHGTGELFF
CDR3 DNA: TGTGCCACCAGCAAGGGGGGGCACGGCACCGGGGAGCTGTTTTTT
clone size: NA
V gene: TRBV15
J gene: TRBJ2-2
D gene: NA

CDR3 protein: CASSEGAAYEQYF
CDR3 DNA: TGTGCCAGCAGTGAAGGGGCAGCCTACGAGCAGTACTTC
clone size: NA
V gene: TRBV2
J gene: TRBJ2-7
D gene: NA

CDR3 protein: CASSDSGRGLDRFF
CDR3 DNA: TGTGCCAGCAGTGACTCTGGCAGGGGGCTCGATAGATTCTTT
clone size: NA
V gene: TRBV6-4
J gene: TRBJ1-1
D gene: TRBD1

CDR3 protein: CASSLGGTGAYNEAFF
CDR3 DNA: TGTGCCAGCAGCTTAGGAGGGACAGGGGCCTACAACGAAGCTTTCTTT
clone size: few
V gene: TRBV13
J gene: TRBJ1-1
D gene: TRBD1

CDR3 protein: CAWKDGTLSYEQYF
CDR3 DNA: TGTGCCTGGAAGGACGGGACACTCTCCTACGAGCAGTACTTC
clone size: NA
V gene: TRBV30
J gene: TRBJ2-7
D gene: NA

CDR3 protein: CASTVPLAGPSNEQFF
CDR3 DNA: TGTGCCAGCACCGTCCCCCTAGCGGGCCCATCCAATGAGCAGTTCTTC
clone size: NA
V gene: TRBV7-8
J gene: TRBJ2-1
D gene: TRBD2

CDR3 protein: CASSQGNTEAFF
CDR3 DNA: TGTGCCAGCAGCCAGGGGAACACTGAAGCTTTCTTT
clone size: NA
V gene: TRBV6-1
J gene: TRBJ1-1
D gene: NA

CDR3 protein: CATSRDPGGTGQETQYF
CDR3 DNA: TGTGCCACCAGCAGAGATCCGGGGGGGACAGGGCAAGAGACCCAGTACTTC
clone size: NA
V gene: TRBV15
J gene: TRBJ2-5
D gene: NA

CDR3 protein: CAWGGTSGIQETQYF
CDR3 DNA: TGTGCCTGGGGGGGGACTAGCGGGATTCAAGAGACCCAGTACTTC
clone size: NA
V gene: TRBV30
J gene: TRBJ2-5
D gene: TRBD2

CDR3 protein: CASSLGGTTTDTQYF
CDR3 DNA: TGTGCCAGCAGCTTGGGCGGGACTACCACAGATACGCAGTATTTT
clone size: NA
V gene: TRBV5-8
J gene: TRBJ2-3
D gene: TRBD2

CDR3 protein: CASSATREGIYGYTF
CDR3 DNA: TGTGCCAGCAGTGCCACGCGGGAAGGAATTTATGGCTACACCTTC
clone size: NA
V gene: TRBV2
J gene: TRBJ1-2
D gene: NA

CDR3 protein: CASSLQRTSNQPQHF
CDR3 DNA: TGTGCCAGCAGTTTACAGCGGACTAGCAATCAGCCCCAGCATTTT
clone size: NA
V gene: TRBV28
J gene: TRBJ1-5
D gene: NA

CDR3 protein: CASSPGAGNNSPLHF
CDR3 DNA: TGTGCCAGCAGCCCTGGGGCAGGGAATAATTCACCCCTCCACTTT
clone size: few
V gene: TRBV7-2
J gene: TRBJ1-6
D gene: NA

CDR3 protein: CASSLAAGTGRETQYF
CDR3 DNA: TGTGCCAGCAGCTTAGCAGCTGGGACAGGGAGAGAGACCCAGTACTTC
clone size: few
V gene: TRBV7-3
J gene: TRBJ2-5
D gene: TRBD1